The 21 T cell receptor beta chains below all came from one sample that was sequenced in a study of T cell responses to AZD1222 COVID-19 vaccine. TCRdb keeps only in-frame clones here, not all; method: immunoSEQ multiplex PCR. The sample records 150,000 or so clones, nearly 90% being singletons. The starting material was peripheral blood, obtained on day 0 of AZD1222 vaccination. These TCRs come from an adult in good health.

The V call is TRBV13, the J call TRBJ2-7, with 7 positions matching TRBD1. The CDR3 runs to 15 residues. The V gene's germline CDR1 is PRHDT and CDR2 FYEKMQ (reference sequence). Trimming cost V 5 bases and J 4 bases; bases outside gene matches: 11. The CDR3 sequence: CASSRTGATSYEQYF. The CDR3 coding sequence is TGTGCCAGCAGCCGTACAGGGGCCACAAGTTACGAGCAGTACTTC.

The CDR3 spells CASSFVGQGHEKLFF. The CDR3 DNA reads TGTGCCAGCAGTTTCGTCGGACAAGGACATGAAAAACTGTTTTTT. The V gene is TRBV28, the J gene TRBJ1-4, with D maybe TRBD1 (5 bases). From germline, CDR1 is MDHEN and CDR2 SYDVKM. V gave up 3 bases and J gave up 6 bases, with 14 bases separating them. The CDR3 runs 15 residues.

The chain is built from TRBV28 and TRBJ1-1, with D perhaps TRBD1 (6 bases). This CDR3 has 15 amino acids. Trimming took off 2 bases at V and 5 bases at J, with 15 bases between the two ends. CDR1 and CDR2 (germline): MDHEN, SYDVKM. The CDR3 nucleotides read TGTGCCAGCAGTTTACCCCGGGGGGCACGGACTGAAGCTTTCTTT. It is translated as CASSLPRGARTEAFF.

V usage is TRBV6-5 and J usage is TRBJ1-2; perhaps TRBD1 as D (6 bases). The CDR3 has 15 residues. Per the germline V gene, CDR1 is MNHEY and CDR2 is SVGAGI. Trimming pared 2 bases from V and 1 base from J, leaving 11 bases between. CDR3 sequence (DNA): TGTGCCAGCAGTTACAACAGGGCCTATAACTATGGCTACACCTTC. Protein sequence: CASSYNRAYNYGYTF.

This chain joins TRBV29-1 and TRBJ2-7; D ambiguous. V shed 4 bases and J shed 2 bases, with 9 bases lying between them. The CDR3 has 12 residues. CDR1 and CDR2 (germline): SQVTM, ANQGSEA. The DNA of the CDR3 is TGCAGCGTTGTGGCAATGACCTACGAGCAGTACTTC. It yields the protein CSVVAMTYEQYF.

This CDR3 is CASSFATGRETQYF. CDR3 nucleotide sequence: TGTGCCAGCAGCTTCGCCACAGGGCGGGAGACCCAGTACTTC. This rearrangement joins TRBV11-2 to TRBJ2-5; possibly TRBD1 for D (6 bases). CDR1 is SGHAT and CDR2 is FQNNGV in the germline V gene. This CDR3 contains 14 residues. The V end was cut by 3 bases, the J end by 5 bases, with 13 bases between.

The chain uses TRBV4-3 and TRBJ1-1, with D uncertain. This CDR3 region has 15 residues. V was trimmed by 4 bases and J by 1 base, leaving 13 bases between them. The germline gives CDR1 LGHNA, CDR2 YSLEER. CDR3 DNA sequence: TGCGCCAGCAGCCCATACCTGGTCGAGAACACTGAAGCTTTCTTT. It yields the protein CASSPYLVENTEAFF.

V and J are TRBV6-5 and TRBJ2-7, with D perhaps TRBD2 (5 bases). Between the trimmed V and J ends, which lost 7 bases and 6 bases, there was a span of 19 bases. CDR3 length equals 14 residues. Germline assignment: CDR1 MNHEY and CDR2 SVGAGI. CDR3 region: CASNREIFPSEQYF. The CDR3 coding sequence is TGTGCCAGCAACCGGGAAATCTTTCCGTCCGAGCAGTACTTC.

The V and J genes are TRBV27 and TRBJ1-2; D ambiguous. V was cut by 2 bases and J by 1 base, with 8 bases left in between. CDR1 is MNHEY, CDR2 SMNVEV, per germline (reference sequence). The CDR3 loop spans 14 amino acids. This CDR3 reads CASSLNGLNYGYTF. DNA of the CDR3: TGTGCCAGCAGTTTAAACGGCCTTAACTATGGCTACACCTTC.

This chain connects TRBV11-2 to TRBJ2-3; no clear D gene. From germline, CDR1 is SGHAT and CDR2 FQNNGV. The length of the CDR3 is 14 residues. The V and J ends lost 0 bases and 2 bases respectively, with 6 bases between them. CDR3 DNA sequence: TGTGCCAGCAGCTTAGATTTGACCACAGATACGCAGTATTTT. Translated: CASSLDLTTDTQYF.

The chain links TRBV27 to TRBJ2-1; 8 nucleotides agree with TRBD2. The CDR3 contains 15 residues. J lost 6 bases, V lost 1 base, and 5 bases had no gene match. Germline V lookup: CDR1 MNHEY, CDR2 SMNVEV (reference sequence). CDR3 protein: CASSLYGRASNEQFF. CDR3 nucleotide sequence: TGTGCCAGCAGTTTATACGGGAGGGCCTCCAATGAGCAGTTCTTC.

The genes are TRBV6-1 and TRBJ1-2; no reliable D call. The CDR3 sequence is 14 residues long. From germline, CDR1 is MNHNS and CDR2 SASEGT. V was pared by 3 bases and J by 12 bases, with 20 bases between. The CDR3 region has the DNA TGTGCCAGCAGTGAGAGACATGCCCGACCCGGACACACCTTC. Its translation is CASSERHARPGHTF.

This chain joins TRBV7-3 and TRBJ1-6, with D perhaps matching TRBD1 (6 bases). This CDR3 is 15 amino acids long. Germline V lookup: CDR1 SGHTA, CDR2 FQGTGA. V lost 1 base to trimming and J lost 7 bases, with 11 bases between them. DNA of the CDR3: TGTGCCAGCAGCTTAATGGCAGGGGAAAATTCACCCCTCCACTTT. Its translation is CASSLMAGENSPLHF.

The rearrangement joins TRBV19 to TRBJ1-4, with D unclear. Between the trimmed V and J ends, which lost 11 bases and 3 bases, there was a span of 16 bases. CDR1 and CDR2 from the germline V gene are LNHDA and SQIVND (reference sequence). The CDR3 is 14 residues long. For the CDR3, the DNA is TGTGCCGCTGGTGGAAGAGGAGCTAATGAAAAACTGTTTTTT. Protein sequence: CAAGGRGANEKLFF.

This clone appeared once. The genes are TRBV12-5 and TRBJ1-5; no firm D call. Germline V gives CDR1 LGHNT, CDR2 FRNRAP. The CDR3 spans 16 residues. Trimming took 0 bases from V and 1 from J, leaving 10 bases between them. For the CDR3, the DNA is TGTGCTAGTGGTTTGGTACCCCCTGTAAGCAATCAGCCCCAGCATTTT. Residues: CASGLVPPVSNQPQHF.

The genes are TRBV2 and TRBJ2-7; TRBD1 aligns across 8 bases. After removal of 4 bases from V and 6 bases from J, the junction contained 5 bases not matched to a gene. CDR3 length: 13 amino acids. Germline V gives CDR1 SNHLY, CDR2 FYNNEI. The CDR3 coding sequence is TGTGCCAGCAGTGGGGGACAGGCACTCGAGCAGTACTTC. Its translation: CASSGGQALEQYF.

The chain employs TRBV7-8 and TRBJ2-1; D is perhaps TRBD1 (6 bases). Germline V gene lookup returns CDR1 SGHVS and CDR2 FQNEAQ. The ends were cut back, 4 bases at V and 10 bases at J, with 11 bases in the middle. This CDR3 comprises 12 residues. The CDR3 bases are TGTGCCAGCAGCTCGGACAGACCAGAGCAGTTCTTC. Protein product: CASSSDRPEQFF.

This chain links TRBV28 with TRBJ1-6; 8 nucleotides line up with TRBD1. Germline CDR1 MDHEN, CDR2 SYDVKM. V lost 6 bases to trimming and J lost 6 bases; unmatched junction nucleotides: 7. This CDR3 has 15 amino acids. The CDR3 DNA sequence: TGTGCCAGCAGGGCGGGGGACAGGCCTAATTCACCCCTCCACTTT. Translated, it gives CASRAGDRPNSPLHF.

This chain's CDR3 is CASSLYADYGYTF. The CDR3 DNA is TGTGCCAGCAGCTTGTATGCGGACTATGGCTACACCTTC. The chain couples TRBV5-8 to TRBJ1-2; no clear D gene. The germline V and J ends were trimmed by 1 base and 3 bases, with 7 bases remaining between them. The CDR3 covers 13 residues. Germline V CDR1 and CDR2: SGHTS, YDEGEE.

The chain links TRBV29-1 to TRBJ2-7; possible D gene TRBD1, 5 bases. The ends were cut back, 7 bases at V and 4 bases at J, with 11 bases in the middle. CDR1 SQVTM and CDR2 ANQGSEA come from the germline V gene. The CDR3 extends over 11 amino acids. As DNA, the CDR3 is TGCAGCGCCCTAAGGGGATACGAGCAGTACTTC. Protein sequence: CSALRGYEQYF.

This clone was seen more than once but under ten times. The chain recombines TRBV4-3 with TRBJ2-1; a possible D gene is TRBD1 (6 bases). This CDR3 spans 17 amino acids. Trimming stripped 0 bases from V and 2 bases from J, with 14 bases between. Germline V lookup: CDR1 LGHNA, CDR2 YSLEER. The CDR3 coding sequence is TGCGCCAGCAGCCAAGATTTTGGGGACAACCCCTACAATGAGCAGTTCTTC. Its protein is CASSQDFGDNPYNEQFF.